This TCR beta chain was captured in a study of regulatory T cells in long-lasting Graves disease. General observations from the study: Persistent disease favored TRBV28, TRBJ1-2 and TRBJ2-5.

The time point is: newly diagnosed GD, antithyroid drugs for less than 3 months. Scientists built the TCR library using RNA that was extracted from PBMCs. Construction of TCR beta libraries relied on iRepertoire HTBI primers and on Arm-PCR targeting CDR3 regions. A single record per CDR3 protein comes from TCRdb applying MiXCR to the multiplex PCR reads. Seen here are approximately 210,000 distinct CDR3 sequences, 15% to 20% observed once, and the top ten hold about 20%. This clonotype was seen repeatedly, ten times or more. Its cognate antigen is unknown. J gave up 7 bases and V 2 bases, and 11 bases lay outside the gene matches. The CDR3 is 16 amino acids. Germline CDR1 reads GTSNPN; CDR2 reads SVGIG (reference sequence).

The sequenced sample was peripheral blood mononuclear cells (PBMCs), obtained at new diagnosis, from a patient treated with antithyroid drugs. This sequence originates from a female donor with Graves disease. This chain uses TRBV30 with TRBJ1-1, with 12 positions matching TRBD1. CDR3 DNA sequence: TGTGCCTGGAGTCCCCGGGGGACAGGGGGCGCAGATGAAGCTTTCTTT. This codes for CAWSPRGTGGADEAFF.